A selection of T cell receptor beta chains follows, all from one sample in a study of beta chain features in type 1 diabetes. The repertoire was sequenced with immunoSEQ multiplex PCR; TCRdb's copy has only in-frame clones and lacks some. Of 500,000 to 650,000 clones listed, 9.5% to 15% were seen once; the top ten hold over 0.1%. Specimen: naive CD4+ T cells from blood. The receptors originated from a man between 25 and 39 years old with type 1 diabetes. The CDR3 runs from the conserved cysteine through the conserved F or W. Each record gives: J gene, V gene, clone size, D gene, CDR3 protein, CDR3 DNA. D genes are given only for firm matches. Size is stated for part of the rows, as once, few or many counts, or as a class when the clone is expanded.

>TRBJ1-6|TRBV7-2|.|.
CASSLRSLGASPLHF
TGTGCCAGCAGCTTAAGATCTCTAGGGGCTTCACCCCTCCACTTT
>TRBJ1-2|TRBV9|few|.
CASSATTTTANYGYTF
TGTGCCAGCAGCGCCACAACGACCACAGCTAACTATGGCTACACCTTC
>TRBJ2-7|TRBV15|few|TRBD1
CATSRDGNRTGVYEQYF
TGTGCCACCAGCAGAGATGGAAATAGGACAGGGGTCTACGAGCAGTACTTC
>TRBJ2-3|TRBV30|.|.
CAWALGGPTDTQYF
TGTGCCTGGGCCCTTGGAGGGCCCACAGATACGCAGTATTTT
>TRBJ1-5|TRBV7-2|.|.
CASSLAEDHQPQHF
TGTGCCAGCAGCTTAGCGGAAGATCATCAGCCCCAGCATTTT
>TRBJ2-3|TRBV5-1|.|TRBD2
CASDPGGRTDTQYF
TGCGCCAGCGACCCGGGGGGGAGGACAGATACGCAGTATTTT
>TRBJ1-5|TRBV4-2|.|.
CASSQDGPIVRPQHF
TGTGCCAGCAGCCAAGATGGGCCGATAGTGAGGCCCCAGCATTTT
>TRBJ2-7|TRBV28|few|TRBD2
CASSSPSGGVSIYEQYF
TGTGCCAGCAGTTCCCCTAGCGGGGGGGTCTCAATCTACGAGCAGTACTTC
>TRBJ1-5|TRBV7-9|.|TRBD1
CASSSGTGGSGNQPQHF
TGTGCCAGCAGCTCGGGAACAGGGGGATCTGGCAATCAGCCCCAGCATTTT
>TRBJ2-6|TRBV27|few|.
CASSFGGSGANVLTF
TGTGCCAGCAGTTTTGGAGGGTCAGGGGCCAACGTCCTGACTTTC
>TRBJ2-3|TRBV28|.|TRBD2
CASSSGGADTDTQYF
TGTGCCAGCAGTTCCGGGGGGGCCGACACAGATACGCAGTATTTT
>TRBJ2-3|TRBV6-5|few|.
CASSYQLPRSTDTQYF
TGTGCCAGCAGTTACCAACTTCCTAGGAGCACAGATACGCAGTATTTT
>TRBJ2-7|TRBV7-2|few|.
CASSPRQSSYEQYF
TGTGCCAGCAGCCCCAGACAGAGTAGCTACGAGCAGTACTTC
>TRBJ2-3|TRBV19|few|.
CASSLQADTQYF
TGTGCCAGTAGTTTACAAGCAGATACGCAGTATTTT
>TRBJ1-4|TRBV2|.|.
CASAVGRPNEKLFF
TGTGCCAGCGCCGTAGGACGGCCTAATGAAAAACTGTTTTTT
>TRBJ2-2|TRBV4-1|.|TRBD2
CASSQDPSGGNTGELFF
TGCGCCAGCAGCCAAGATCCTAGCGGGGGTAACACCGGGGAGCTGTTTTTT
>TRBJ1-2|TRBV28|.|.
CASSTPTRYYGYTF
TGTGCCAGCAGTACCCCAACTCGATACTATGGCTACACCTTC
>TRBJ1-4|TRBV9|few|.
CASSVDGQGGEKLFF
TGTGCCAGCAGCGTAGACGGCCAGGGAGGAGAAAAACTGTTTTTT
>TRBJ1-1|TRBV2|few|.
CASSVRYYTEAFF
TGTGCCAGCAGTGTTAGATACTACACTGAAGCTTTCTTT
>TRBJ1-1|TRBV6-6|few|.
CASSLIPNTEAFF
TGTGCCAGCAGTTTAATACCGAACACTGAAGCTTTCTTT
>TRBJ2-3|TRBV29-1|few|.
CSVEDRAGSTDTQYF
TGCAGCGTTGAAGATCGGGCAGGGTCCACAGATACGCAGTATTTT
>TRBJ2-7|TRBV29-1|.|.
CSAVRSYEQYF
TGCAGCGCTGTTAGGTCCTACGAGCAGTACTTC
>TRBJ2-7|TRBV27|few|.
CASSLSKSRMDEQYF
TGTGCCAGCAGTTTATCGAAAAGCCGGATGGACGAGCAGTACTTC
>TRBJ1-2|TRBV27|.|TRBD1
CASSLTTGSRGYTF
TGTGCCAGCAGTCTCACGACAGGGTCTCGTGGCTACACCTTC
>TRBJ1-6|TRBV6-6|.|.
CASRTQNSPLHF
TGTGCCAGCAGAACACAGAATTCACCCCTCCACTTT
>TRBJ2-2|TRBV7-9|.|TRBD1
CASSLRQGTGELFF
TGTGCCAGCAGCTTGAGACAGGGAACCGGGGAGCTGTTTTTT
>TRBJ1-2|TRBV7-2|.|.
CASSPQLDMSYGYTF
TGTGCCAGCAGCCCCCAACTCGACATGAGCTATGGCTACACCTTC
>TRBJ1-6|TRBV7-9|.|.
CASQGQYNSPLHF
TGTGCCAGCCAAGGGCAATATAATTCACCCCTCCACTTT
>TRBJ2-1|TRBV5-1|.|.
CASRVAGTSYNEQFF
TGCGCCAGCCGGGTGGCGGGGACGTCCTACAATGAGCAGTTCTTC
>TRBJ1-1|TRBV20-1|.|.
CSATGQIEAFF
TGCAGTGCAACTGGACAGATTGAAGCTTTCTTT
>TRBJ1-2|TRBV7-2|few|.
CASSDYQGGQGYTF
TGTGCCAGCAGCGACTACCAAGGCGGACAGGGCTACACCTTC
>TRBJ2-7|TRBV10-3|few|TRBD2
CAISERGGLAGALSSYEQYF
TGTGCCATCAGTGAGCGGGGAGGACTAGCGGGGGCCTTGAGCTCCTACGAGCAGTACTTC
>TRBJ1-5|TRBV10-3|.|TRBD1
CAISESGQGSGNQPQHF
TGTGCCATCAGTGAGTCAGGACAGGGTAGCGGCAATCAGCCCCAGCATTTT
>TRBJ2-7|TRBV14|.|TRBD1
CASSQQTGGLGEQYF
TGTGCCAGCAGCCAACAAACAGGGGGATTGGGCGAGCAGTACTTC
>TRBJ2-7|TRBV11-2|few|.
CASSPVYEQYF
TGTGCCAGCAGCCCCGTATACGAGCAGTACTTC
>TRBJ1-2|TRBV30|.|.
CAWSIQGRGDGYTF
TGTGCCTGGAGCATACAGGGTCGGGGAGATGGCTACACCTTC
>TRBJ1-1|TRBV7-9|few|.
CASSLIQGSFF
TGTGCCAGCAGCTTAATACAGGGATCTTTCTTT
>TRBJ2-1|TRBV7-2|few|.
CASSLVGRGLSSYNEQFF
TGTGCCAGCAGCTTAGTAGGGCGGGGGCTTAGCTCCTACAATGAGCAGTTCTTC
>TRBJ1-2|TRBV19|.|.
CASSSPSGMHGYTF
TGTGCCAGTAGTAGCCCTTCGGGGATGCATGGCTACACCTTC
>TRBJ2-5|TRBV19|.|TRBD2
CASSTRLAGIETQYF
TGTGCCAGTAGTACCCGACTAGCGGGGATAGAGACCCAGTACTTC
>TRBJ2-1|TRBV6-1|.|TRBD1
CASIRGQGYYNEQFF
TGTGCCAGCATTCGTGGACAGGGTTACTACAATGAGCAGTTCTTC
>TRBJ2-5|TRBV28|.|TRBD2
CASSPAGAEETQYF
TGTGCCAGCAGCCCAGCGGGGGCGGAGGAGACCCAGTACTTC
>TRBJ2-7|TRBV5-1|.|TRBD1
CASSVGTGTYEQYF
TGCGCCAGCAGCGTAGGGACAGGGACCTACGAGCAGTACTTC
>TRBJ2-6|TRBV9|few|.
CASSPLTSGANVLTF
TGTGCCAGCAGCCCCCTCACATCTGGGGCCAACGTCCTGACTTTC
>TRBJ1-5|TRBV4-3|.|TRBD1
CASSQEEGQLNQPQHF
TGCGCCAGCAGCCAAGAAGAGGGACAGCTAAATCAGCCCCAGCATTTT
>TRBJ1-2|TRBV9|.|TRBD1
CASSFRTGGQSYGYTF
TGTGCCAGCAGCTTCCGGACAGGAGGGCAGTCCTATGGCTACACCTTC
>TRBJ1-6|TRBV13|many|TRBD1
CASSSWGTGRVGLHF
TGTGCCAGCAGCTCATGGGGGACAGGCAGAGTGGGCCTCCACTTT
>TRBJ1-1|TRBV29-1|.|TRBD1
CSVDGQGATEAFF
TGCAGCGTTGACGGACAGGGGGCAACTGAAGCTTTCTTT
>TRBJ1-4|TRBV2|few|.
CAGGGTKEKLFF
TGTGCCGGCGGGGGGACTAAGGAAAAACTGTTTTTT
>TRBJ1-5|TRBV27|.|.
CASRFSGNQPQHF
TGTGCCAGCAGGTTTTCGGGCAATCAGCCCCAGCATTTT
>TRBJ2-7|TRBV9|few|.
CASSPQTSRYEQYF
TGTGCCAGCAGCCCCCAGACATCGCGCTACGAGCAGTACTTC
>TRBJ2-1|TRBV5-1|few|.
CASSVQESSYNEQFF
TGCGCCAGCAGCGTACAGGAGAGCTCCTACAATGAGCAGTTCTTC